A selection of T cell receptor beta chains follows, all from one sample in a study of early T cells in non-severe SARS-CoV-2 infection. Using its own MiXCR run on the 5' RACE reads, TCRdb lists one record per CDR3 protein. The sample has about 61,000 distinct CDR3 sequences; under 14% are singletons. Material: whole blood. The receptors stem from an adult who was a healthcare worker with PCR-confirmed SARS-CoV-2 infection or an uninfected control (not recorded which). CDR3s include the opening cysteine and the closing phenylalanine or tryptophan. A D gene is named only where the DNA matches it firmly. Not all rows give a size; the values are once, few, many and, for expanded clones, a class.

j_gene: TRBJ2-1; v_gene: TRBV13; d_gene: NA; abundance: NA; CDR3nt: TGTGCCAGCAGCCCGACCACTTATGAACCCTACAATGAGCAGTTCTTC; CDR3aa: CASSPTTYEPYNEQFF
j_gene: TRBJ1-1; v_gene: TRBV12-3/TRBV12-4; d_gene: NA; abundance: many; CDR3nt: TGTGCCAGCAGAAAGACAGGAGCGAACACTGAAGCTTTCTTT; CDR3aa: CASRKTGANTEAFF
j_gene: TRBJ2-7; v_gene: TRBV20-1; d_gene: TRBD1; abundance: NA; CDR3nt: TGCAGTGCTAGTTACAGGGGTGACGAGCAGTACTTC; CDR3aa: CSASYRGDEQYF
j_gene: TRBJ2-6; v_gene: TRBV7-9; d_gene: NA; abundance: NA; CDR3nt: TGTGCCAGCAGCGGGACGGGCTCTGGGGCCAACGTCCTGACTTTC; CDR3aa: CASSGTGSGANVLTF
j_gene: TRBJ1-4; v_gene: TRBV11-2; d_gene: NA; abundance: NA; CDR3nt: TGTGCCAACAGCTTAGACGGGCCCTTGGCGGGGCTGAAAAAACTGTTTTTT; CDR3aa: CANSLDGPLAGLKKLFF
j_gene: TRBJ2-5; v_gene: TRBV29-1; d_gene: TRBD1; abundance: few; CDR3nt: TGCAGCGTTCCCCGCAGGGGGGAGACCCAGTACTTC; CDR3aa: CSVPRRGETQYF
j_gene: TRBJ2-5; v_gene: TRBV7-2; d_gene: TRBD2; abundance: NA; CDR3nt: TGTGCCAGCAGCTTTAGCGGGGGCGCCCAAGAGACCCAGTACTTC; CDR3aa: CASSFSGGAQETQYF
j_gene: TRBJ1-1; v_gene: TRBV27; d_gene: NA; abundance: many; CDR3nt: TGTGCCAGCAGTTCACCCGGGACCGTCGGGACTGAAGCTTTCTTT; CDR3aa: CASSSPGTVGTEAFF
j_gene: TRBJ1-6; v_gene: TRBV6-6; d_gene: NA; abundance: NA; CDR3nt: TGTGCCAGCCCAAAGTCACCCCTCCACTTT; CDR3aa: CASPKSPLHF
j_gene: TRBJ2-5; v_gene: TRBV20-1; d_gene: NA; abundance: NA; CDR3nt: TGCAGTGCTATACTACGGGAGACCCAGTACTTC; CDR3aa: CSAILRETQYF
j_gene: TRBJ1-1; v_gene: TRBV29-1; d_gene: NA; abundance: few; CDR3nt: TGCAGCGCCGCTTTCGGGGGCATCATGAACACTGAAGCTTTCTTT; CDR3aa: CSAAFGGIMNTEAFF
j_gene: TRBJ2-1; v_gene: TRBV7-6; d_gene: TRBD1; abundance: many; CDR3nt: TGTGCCAGCAGCACCGGGACAGTTACCTACAATGAGCAGTTCTTC; CDR3aa: CASSTGTVTYNEQFF
j_gene: TRBJ2-5; v_gene: TRBV7-2; d_gene: NA; abundance: many; CDR3nt: TGTGCCAGCGGTTTAGATGGGGGCAATGGGGAGACCCAGTACTTC; CDR3aa: CASGLDGGNGETQYF
j_gene: TRBJ2-1; v_gene: TRBV19; d_gene: NA; abundance: NA; CDR3nt: TGTGCCAGTAGTAAGGGGTATGAGCAGTTCTTC; CDR3aa: CASSKGYEQFF
j_gene: TRBJ2-3; v_gene: TRBV5-8; d_gene: TRBD1; abundance: few; CDR3nt: TGTGCCAGCAGCTTGGGACAGGGGGTCGGGGATACGCAGTATTTT; CDR3aa: CASSLGQGVGDTQYF
j_gene: TRBJ1-1; v_gene: TRBV2; d_gene: TRBD1; abundance: many; CDR3nt: TGTGCCAGCAGCCTCGACAGGGCCACTGAAGCTTTCTTT; CDR3aa: CASSLDRATEAFF
j_gene: TRBJ2-7; v_gene: TRBV3-1; d_gene: NA; abundance: few; CDR3nt: TGTGCCAGCAGCCAAGTCGAGGACGAGCAGTACTTC; CDR3aa: CASSQVEDEQYF
j_gene: TRBJ2-2; v_gene: TRBV20-1; d_gene: NA; abundance: many; CDR3nt: TGCAGTGCGCCTTTGAGGGATGGTGGCGGGGAGCTGTTTTTT; CDR3aa: CSAPLRDGGGELFF
j_gene: TRBJ1-2; v_gene: TRBV11-2; d_gene: NA; abundance: NA; CDR3nt: TGTGCCAGCAGGGACGCAACAGGGCGCGGCTACACCTTC; CDR3aa: CASRDATGRGYTF
j_gene: TRBJ2-2; v_gene: TRBV6-1; d_gene: TRBD1; abundance: few; CDR3nt: TGTGCCAGCAACTACGGACAGGGGGATGCCGGGGAGCTGTTTTTT; CDR3aa: CASNYGQGDAGELFF
j_gene: TRBJ2-5; v_gene: TRBV6-5; d_gene: NA; abundance: NA; CDR3nt: TGTGCCAGCAGTTCCCGGGCAAAAGAGACCCAGTACTTC; CDR3aa: CASSSRAKETQYF
j_gene: TRBJ2-6; v_gene: TRBV3-1; d_gene: NA; abundance: NA; CDR3nt: TGTGCCAGCAGCCAAGAAAGCTCTGGGGCCAACGTCCTGACTTTC; CDR3aa: CASSQESSGANVLTF
j_gene: TRBJ2-1; v_gene: TRBV12-3/TRBV12-4; d_gene: NA; abundance: many; CDR3nt: TGTGCCAGCATTACTCCTTTTAATGAGCAGTTCTTC; CDR3aa: CASITPFNEQFF
j_gene: TRBJ2-4; v_gene: TRBV19; d_gene: TRBD2; abundance: many; CDR3nt: TGTGCCAGTAGTTTCCAGCGGGGTACGGACATTCAGTACTTC; CDR3aa: CASSFQRGTDIQYF
j_gene: TRBJ2-3; v_gene: TRBV12-3/TRBV12-4; d_gene: TRBD2; abundance: many; CDR3nt: TGTGCCAGCAGTTTAGCGCAGAGGACTAGCAGTACAGATACGCAGTATTTT; CDR3aa: CASSLAQRTSSTDTQYF
j_gene: TRBJ2-2; v_gene: TRBV7-2; d_gene: NA; abundance: many; CDR3nt: TGTGCCAGCAGCTTATCTTTGGCGCGGCAGCGTCCCGGGGAGCTGTTTTTT; CDR3aa: CASSLSLARQRPGELFF
j_gene: TRBJ2-7; v_gene: TRBV9; d_gene: TRBD2; abundance: many; CDR3nt: TGTGCCAGCAGCGTTGGCGGGGGGCTCTCCTACGAGCAGTACTTC; CDR3aa: CASSVGGGLSYEQYF
j_gene: TRBJ1-1; v_gene: TRBV5-1; d_gene: NA; abundance: few; CDR3nt: TGCGCCAGCAAGAGGGACACTGAAGCTTTCTTT; CDR3aa: CASKRDTEAFF
j_gene: TRBJ2-4; v_gene: TRBV7-8; d_gene: NA; abundance: many; CDR3nt: TGTGCCAGCAGCGCCCTAAAGGGCCTCAAAAACATTCAGTACTTC; CDR3aa: CASSALKGLKNIQYF
j_gene: TRBJ1-1; v_gene: TRBV29-1; d_gene: NA; abundance: NA; CDR3nt: TGCAGCGTTCACCTGTTAACAGGGAAAAACACTGAAGCTTTCTTT; CDR3aa: CSVHLLTGKNTEAFF
j_gene: TRBJ2-1; v_gene: TRBV12-5; d_gene: NA; abundance: NA; CDR3nt: TGTGCTAGTGCCACTGCTGGACCCCGCAATGAGCAGTTCTTC; CDR3aa: CASATAGPRNEQFF
j_gene: TRBJ2-7; v_gene: TRBV5-1; d_gene: NA; abundance: many; CDR3nt: TGCGCCAGCAGCCCTGGGACACAATCCTACGAGCAGTACTTC; CDR3aa: CASSPGTQSYEQYF
j_gene: TRBJ1-5; v_gene: TRBV7-8; d_gene: NA; abundance: few; CDR3nt: TGTGCCAGCAGCGCGCCGGGACTCACTAGCAATCAGCCCCAGCATTTT; CDR3aa: CASSAPGLTSNQPQHF
j_gene: TRBJ2-1; v_gene: TRBV15; d_gene: TRBD1; abundance: NA; CDR3nt: TGTGCCACCAGCAGAGGGGACAGCAATGAGCAGTTCTTC; CDR3aa: CATSRGDSNEQFF
j_gene: TRBJ2-7; v_gene: TRBV20-1; d_gene: NA; abundance: many; CDR3nt: TGCAGTGCTCCCCACAGGGAACCCTACGAGCAGTACTTC; CDR3aa: CSAPHREPYEQYF
j_gene: TRBJ1-1; v_gene: TRBV5-1; d_gene: NA; abundance: many; CDR3nt: TGCGCCAGCAGCTCCGACGGGATGAACACTGAAGCTTTCTTT; CDR3aa: CASSSDGMNTEAFF
j_gene: TRBJ1-1; v_gene: TRBV6-5; d_gene: TRBD1; abundance: NA; CDR3nt: TGTGCCAGCAGTTACCAAGACAGGGGCGCTGAAGCTTTCTTT; CDR3aa: CASSYQDRGAEAFF
j_gene: TRBJ1-2; v_gene: TRBV5-1; d_gene: NA; abundance: NA; CDR3nt: TGCGCCAGCAGCTTGGAACATCGGGGAAATGGCTACACCTTC; CDR3aa: CASSLEHRGNGYTF
j_gene: TRBJ2-5; v_gene: TRBV9; d_gene: NA; abundance: NA; CDR3nt: TGTGCCAGCAGCGTAGATCCGGCAGGGCTCCAAGAGACCCAGTACTTC; CDR3aa: CASSVDPAGLQETQYF